This is a list of T cell receptor beta chains from one sample in a study of beta chain features in type 1 diabetes. Profiling relied on immunoSEQ multiplex PCR, and the TCRdb table lists in-frame clones only, not all of them. The sample records around 240,000 clones, 55% to 70% being singletons. The sequencing sample was made of naive CD4+ T cells from blood. The receptors were sampled from a man aged 25 to 40 in good health. The CDR3 runs from the conserved cysteine through the conserved F or W. The order of the fields is clone size, J gene, V gene, D gene, CDR3 DNA, CDR3 protein. A D gene is named only where the DNA matches it firmly. Rows give clone size only sometimes, using once, few, many, or a class for an expanded clone.

clone_size: NA
j_call: TRBJ1-6
v_call: TRBV27
d_call: NA
cdr3_nt: TGTGCCAGCAGGTGGAGGGAAAATTCACCCCTCCACTTT
cdr3_aa: CASRWRENSPLHF

clone_size: NA
j_call: TRBJ2-5
v_call: TRBV7-9
d_call: NA
cdr3_nt: TGTGCCAGCAGCCCGGCGCGTTCGGAGACCCAGTACTTC
cdr3_aa: CASSPARSETQYF

clone_size: NA
j_call: TRBJ2-7
v_call: TRBV29-1
d_call: TRBD1
cdr3_nt: TGCAGCGTGGGGGGACAGGGTAACCTCTACGAGCAGTACTTC
cdr3_aa: CSVGGQGNLYEQYF

clone_size: NA
j_call: TRBJ2-4
v_call: TRBV14
d_call: NA
cdr3_nt: TGTGCCAGCAGCCAAGATCGAAGCGCTGACATTCAGTACTTC
cdr3_aa: CASSQDRSADIQYF

clone_size: NA
j_call: TRBJ2-5
v_call: TRBV5-1
d_call: TRBD1
cdr3_nt: TGCGCCAGCAGACTACAGGGGCGGGAGACCCAGTACTTC
cdr3_aa: CASRLQGRETQYF

clone_size: NA
j_call: TRBJ2-1
v_call: TRBV14
d_call: NA
cdr3_nt: TGTGCCAGCAGCCAAGGGATGCGCCACAATGAGCAGTTCTTC
cdr3_aa: CASSQGMRHNEQFF

clone_size: NA
j_call: TRBJ2-5
v_call: TRBV28
d_call: TRBD1
cdr3_nt: TGTGCCAGCAGCAAACTCCGGGACAGGGGAAAGACCCAGTACTTC
cdr3_aa: CASSKLRDRGKTQYF

clone_size: few
j_call: TRBJ1-2
v_call: TRBV14
d_call: NA
cdr3_nt: TGTGCCAGCAGCCGTACTCCCCCTTATGGCTACACCTTC
cdr3_aa: CASSRTPPYGYTF

clone_size: NA
j_call: TRBJ2-4
v_call: TRBV7-9
d_call: NA
cdr3_nt: TGTGCCAGCACCCCATCTCCGTCGAACATTCAGTACTTC
cdr3_aa: CASTPSPSNIQYF

clone_size: once
j_call: TRBJ2-1
v_call: TRBV7-6
d_call: NA
cdr3_nt: TGTGCCAGCAGCAACCCTTATACAAACGACAATGAGCAGTTCTTC
cdr3_aa: CASSNPYTNDNEQFF

clone_size: NA
j_call: TRBJ2-7
v_call: TRBV6-5
d_call: NA
cdr3_nt: TGTGCCAGCAGAACCGGGAGCAACTCCTACGAGCAGTACTTC
cdr3_aa: CASRTGSNSYEQYF

clone_size: NA
j_call: TRBJ2-7
v_call: TRBV19
d_call: NA
cdr3_nt: TGTGCCAGTAGTACAAGGGACGGCTACGAGCAGTACTTC
cdr3_aa: CASSTRDGYEQYF

clone_size: NA
j_call: TRBJ2-3
v_call: TRBV29-1
d_call: TRBD2
cdr3_nt: TGCAGCGCCGAGCGGGGATTTCTCACAGATACGCAGTATTTT
cdr3_aa: CSAERGFLTDTQYF

clone_size: NA
j_call: TRBJ2-2
v_call: TRBV2
d_call: NA
cdr3_nt: TGTGCCAGCAGTGAAGCGGAGGTCACCGGGGAGCTGTTTTTT
cdr3_aa: CASSEAEVTGELFF

clone_size: NA
j_call: TRBJ2-7
v_call: TRBV28
d_call: TRBD1
cdr3_nt: TGTGCCAGCAGTCCCACAGGGGACTACGAGCAGTACTTC
cdr3_aa: CASSPTGDYEQYF

clone_size: NA
j_call: TRBJ1-1
v_call: TRBV30
d_call: TRBD1
cdr3_nt: TGTGCCTGCAAGACAGGGACCGAAGCTTTCTTT
cdr3_aa: CACKTGTEAFF

clone_size: few
j_call: TRBJ2-3
v_call: TRBV30
d_call: NA
cdr3_nt: TGTGCCTGGAGTGTAAAGGGGGCAGATACGCAGTATTTT
cdr3_aa: CAWSVKGADTQYF

clone_size: once
j_call: TRBJ1-1
v_call: TRBV7-9
d_call: NA
cdr3_nt: TGTGCCAGCAGCGATCTTGCCCGGGCTGAAGCTTTCTTT
cdr3_aa: CASSDLARAEAFF

clone_size: NA
j_call: TRBJ2-1
v_call: TRBV9
d_call: NA
cdr3_nt: TGTGCCAGCAGCGTAGGGTGGGGAACCTTCTACAATGAGCAGTTCTTC
cdr3_aa: CASSVGWGTFYNEQFF

clone_size: NA
j_call: TRBJ2-5
v_call: TRBV29-1
d_call: TRBD2
cdr3_nt: TGCAGCGTTTCCGGGACTAGCGGGAGCGGGGAGACCCAGTACTTC
cdr3_aa: CSVSGTSGSGETQYF

clone_size: NA
j_call: TRBJ2-6
v_call: TRBV27
d_call: NA
cdr3_nt: TGTGCCAGCAGTTTATCTGGCAGGGCTGGGGCCAACGTCCTGACTTTC
cdr3_aa: CASSLSGRAGANVLTF

clone_size: few
j_call: TRBJ2-1
v_call: TRBV10-3
d_call: TRBD1
cdr3_nt: TGTGCCATCAGTGGGACAGGGTCCTACAATGAGCAGTTCTTC
cdr3_aa: CAISGTGSYNEQFF

clone_size: NA
j_call: TRBJ2-1
v_call: TRBV29-1
d_call: NA
cdr3_nt: TGCAGCGTTAATCAGTTCTCCTACAATGAGCAGTTCTTC
cdr3_aa: CSVNQFSYNEQFF

clone_size: NA
j_call: TRBJ2-7
v_call: TRBV13
d_call: TRBD2
cdr3_nt: TGTGCCAGCAGCTTAGATCGGGAGGGATTAGACGAGCAGTACTTC
cdr3_aa: CASSLDREGLDEQYF

clone_size: NA
j_call: TRBJ2-7
v_call: TRBV28
d_call: NA
cdr3_nt: TGTGCCAGCAGTGCCTCCGCGGGACACTTTGTTTACGAGCAGTACTTC
cdr3_aa: CASSASAGHFVYEQYF

clone_size: NA
j_call: TRBJ2-3
v_call: TRBV14
d_call: TRBD2
cdr3_nt: TGTGCCAGCAGCAACGCAGCGGGGACGCAGTATTTT
cdr3_aa: CASSNAAGTQYF

clone_size: NA
j_call: TRBJ2-2
v_call: TRBV29-1
d_call: NA
cdr3_nt: TGCAGCGTTGGGCTAGCGAACCACAAGGCCGGGGAGCTGTTTTTT
cdr3_aa: CSVGLANHKAGELFF

clone_size: NA
j_call: TRBJ2-2
v_call: TRBV7-9
d_call: NA
cdr3_nt: TGTGCCAGCAGCTTACAGCCTCCGGGCGGGGAGCTGTTTTTT
cdr3_aa: CASSLQPPGGELFF

clone_size: NA
j_call: TRBJ2-1
v_call: TRBV29-1
d_call: NA
cdr3_nt: TGCAGCGTTGATGACGGGAGTCGGTATGAGCAGTTCTTC
cdr3_aa: CSVDDGSRYEQFF

clone_size: few
j_call: TRBJ2-5
v_call: TRBV5-1
d_call: TRBD1
cdr3_nt: TGCGCCAGCAGCGTGGGACAGCAAGAGACCCAGTACTTC
cdr3_aa: CASSVGQQETQYF

clone_size: NA
j_call: TRBJ2-5
v_call: TRBV9
d_call: NA
cdr3_nt: TGTGCCAGCACCGAAGGGGGAGACATTAGCAACCAAGAGACCCAGTACTTC
cdr3_aa: CASTEGGDISNQETQYF

clone_size: once
j_call: TRBJ2-1
v_call: TRBV27
d_call: TRBD2
cdr3_nt: TGTGCCAGCAGGCCTAGCGGGAGATACAATGAGCAGTTCTTC
cdr3_aa: CASRPSGRYNEQFF

clone_size: few
j_call: TRBJ2-5
v_call: TRBV30
d_call: NA
cdr3_nt: TGTGCCTGGAGTCACCAAACAGGATCCCAAGAGACCCAGTACTTC
cdr3_aa: CAWSHQTGSQETQYF

clone_size: NA
j_call: TRBJ2-1
v_call: TRBV27
d_call: TRBD2
cdr3_nt: TGTGCCAGCAGAAGCCCCCTGCGGGAGCCGGACAATGAGCAGTTCTTC
cdr3_aa: CASRSPLREPDNEQFF

clone_size: NA
j_call: TRBJ2-5
v_call: TRBV30
d_call: NA
cdr3_nt: TGTGCCTGGAGGGGACTGACAGGTTTGGAGACCCAGTACTTC
cdr3_aa: CAWRGLTGLETQYF

clone_size: NA
j_call: TRBJ2-3
v_call: TRBV19
d_call: NA
cdr3_nt: TGTGCCAGTAGTATCCCCGGGACAGATACGCAGTATTTT
cdr3_aa: CASSIPGTDTQYF

clone_size: NA
j_call: TRBJ2-2
v_call: TRBV29-1
d_call: NA
cdr3_nt: TGCAGCGTTATTTTTGGGAGCCTGAACACCGGGGAGCTGTTTTTT
cdr3_aa: CSVIFGSLNTGELFF

clone_size: NA
j_call: TRBJ2-1
v_call: TRBV29-1
d_call: TRBD2
cdr3_nt: TGCAGCGTTCTTAGTAGCGGGAGGCACAATGAGCAGTTCTTC
cdr3_aa: CSVLSSGRHNEQFF

clone_size: NA
j_call: TRBJ2-1
v_call: TRBV7-9
d_call: NA
cdr3_nt: TGTGCCAGCAGCTTAGCCGGGGGCATTGATGAGCAGTTCTTC
cdr3_aa: CASSLAGGIDEQFF

clone_size: NA
j_call: TRBJ2-7
v_call: TRBV5-1
d_call: NA
cdr3_nt: TGCGCCAGCTCCTCTGAACCTACCTACGAGCAGTACTTC
cdr3_aa: CASSSEPTYEQYF

clone_size: NA
j_call: TRBJ2-1
v_call: TRBV19
d_call: NA
cdr3_nt: TGTGCCAGTAGTATAGAAGTTCCCAATGAGCAGTTCTTC
cdr3_aa: CASSIEVPNEQFF

clone_size: NA
j_call: TRBJ2-1
v_call: TRBV6-5
d_call: NA
cdr3_nt: TGTGCCAGCAGTGCGGGACCCCTCAACTTCAATGAGCAGTTCTTC
cdr3_aa: CASSAGPLNFNEQFF